The T cell receptor beta chain under discussion was sequenced for a study of vaccination and CD4 T cells after COVID-19. Background on the study: Sampling post-COVID took place a median roughly 92 days after diagnosis (range 35 to 161).

Described treatment: approximately nine-day PBMC culture with coronavirus spike peptide pools or control peptides (ViraFEST assay). ViraFEST relied on peptide pools to expand antigen-specific T cells; the TCRs were sequenced afterward. Fresh IL-2 medium was used to replace half of the medium on days 3 and 7. Germline assignment: CDR1 MGHDK and CDR2 SYGVNS. The CDR3 is made up of 14 amino acids. The V and J ends lost 3 bases and 3 bases, in that order; junction bases with no gene match: 2. The assay that was used to sequence DNA from cultured CD4+ T cells was the Oncomine TCR Beta short-read assay. Using its own MiXCR run on the PCR reads, TCRdb lists one record per CDR3 protein. Counted here are approximately 23,000 distinct CDR3 sequences, roughly 52% occurring once; the ten biggest clones make up approximately 30%. Comments on this clonotype: As yet, its antigen is unknown.

Specimen: CD4+ T cells from blood, cultured in vitro, collected before SARS-CoV-2 vaccination. This rearrangement joins TRBV25-1 to TRBJ2-7, with TRBD2 identical over 10 bases. The TCR originated in a human donor who received a COVID-19 vaccine. CDR3 protein: CASSDASGGYEQYF. The CDR3, as DNA: TGTGCCAGCAGTGATGCTAGCGGGGGCTACGAGCAGTACTTC.